The T cell receptor beta chain under discussion was sequenced for a study of OX40 agonist ivuxolimab in advanced cancers. The germline CDR1 and CDR2 sequences are LNHDA and SQIVND (reference sequence). Trimming took off 1 base at V and 8 bases at J, with 6 bases between the two ends. CDR3 length: 13 amino acids. Repertoires were generated with immunoSEQ multiplex PCR, while TCRdb's copy carries only in-frame clones and drops some. The repertoire holds fewer than 100,000 clones, with approximately 80% as singletons. The sequence derives from an adult with an advanced solid tumor such as melanoma, head and neck, liver or kidney cancer. The sequences come from CD4+ or CD8+ T cells sorted from blood, collected in a trial of the OX40 agonist ivuxolimab. The chain combines TRBV19 with TRBJ1-6; D ambiguous. CDR3 sequence reads: CASSIGGDSPLHF. CDR3 nucleotides: TGTGCCAGTAGTATAGGCGGGGATTCACCCCTCCACTTT.